The sequence of this T cell receptor (beta chain) was determined in a study of blood T cell repertoires in COVID-19. Only in-frame clones appear in the TCRdb table, and some are missing; sequencing was by immunoSEQ multiplex PCR. The sample includes 100,000 to 150,000 clones, around 89% of them seen just once. The source material was peripheral blood. This clonotype was sampled from a human donor in a cohort sampled during active COVID-19.

The CDR3 DNA follows: TGTGCCAGCAGCTTAGTCCGCGGGAGGGCCTCGGGCACAGATACGCAGTATTTT. It codes for CASSLVRGRASGTDTQYF. This rearrangement joins TRBV11-2 to TRBJ2-3, with 9 bases matching TRBD2. V dropped 1 base and J dropped 1; count of bases not matched to a gene: 9. Germline V gene lookup returns CDR1 SGHAT and CDR2 FQNNGV. The CDR3 has 18 amino acids.